This note documents a single T cell receptor (beta chain) sequence. Antigen specificity is unknown. Germline V gene sequence: CDR1 SGHVS, CDR2 FNYEAQ. The CDR3 length is 14 residues. Trimming took 4 bases from V and 4 from J; bases not matched to a gene: 4. The PCR made use of 60 Vbeta and 13 Jbeta primers. Here immunoSEQ multiplex PCR was the method, and the copy in TCRdb shows in-frame clones only, minus some. The data hold around 110,000 clones, with 65% to 80% observed a single time. These data come from a study of cytomegalovirus exposure and HLA in healthy donors. Study-level points and caveats: No immune exposure information besides CMV serostatus was available. DRB1 showed the most TCR associations and HLA-C the fewest in a later analysis, as rates varied by HLA locus.

This clonotype was obtained from a man aged 55-75 years in good health and CMV-seronegative. This chain links TRBV7-6 with TRBJ1-3, with TRBD1 identical over 7 bases. Material: PBMCs. The DNA of the CDR3 is TGTGCCAGCAGCTCGACAGGGACAGGAAACACCATATATTTT. This gives the protein CASSSTGTGNTIYF.